These 10 T cell receptor beta chains originate from one sample sequenced in a study of CD4+ T cells in melanoma. Measured with immunoSEQ multiplex PCR; TCRdb has only the in-frame clones, and not every one. Among 10,000 to 12,000 clones listed, roughly three fifths were seen once. The sequenced sample consisted of cells from a culture (not recorded whether cultured in vitro). Receptors originate from a human donor with melanoma.

This chain joins TRBV30 and TRBJ1-2; D is unclear. This CDR3 comprises 14 residues. Germline CDR1 and CDR2: GTSNPN and SVGIG (reference sequence). Trimming shortened V by 1 base and J by 4 bases, and 13 bases separated the two germline ends. In DNA, the CDR3 is TGTGCCTGGAGTGAGGAGGGATGGAGCTATGGCTACACCTTC. Amino acid sequence: CAWSEEGWSYGYTF.

The rearrangement uses TRBV18 and TRBJ2-1, with 12 bases identical to TRBD2. Germline lookup yields CDR1 KGHSH and CDR2 LQKENI. The CDR3 extends over 16 amino acids. Unmatched junction bases numbered 5, after V lost 0 bases and J lost 8 bases. Here the CDR3 DNA reads TGTGCCAGCTCACCACCGTCTAGCGGGGGGGCGCATGAGCAGTTCTTC. Its translation: CASSPPSSGGAHEQFF.

The J gene is TRBJ1-6, the V gene TRBV4-1, with 9 bases lining up with TRBD1. Germline V gene lookup returns CDR1 MGHRA and CDR2 YSYEKL. The CDR3 is made up of 20 amino acids. The V and J ends lost 3 bases and 0 bases, in that order; junction bases with no gene match: 12. Here the CDR3 DNA reads TGCGCCAGCAGCCACGAAGGACAGGGGTGGTCTGGCTCCTATAATTCACCCCTCCACTTT. Translation: CASSHEGQGWSGSYNSPLHF.

This clone was detected only a few times. The rearrangement joins TRBV7-9 to TRBJ1-2, with 9 bases identical to TRBD1. The CDR3 extends over 15 amino acids. The V gene end was trimmed by 3 bases and the J gene end by 3 bases; junction bases not matched to a gene: 5. Germline V gene lookup returns CDR1 SEHNR and CDR2 FQNEAQ (reference sequence). CDR3 sequence (DNA): TGTGCCAGCAGCTTTGTCGACAGGGGGGACTATGGCTACACCTTC. Its translation is CASSFVDRGDYGYTF.

The gene calls are TRBV5-1 and TRBJ2-1; TRBD2 matches 7 bases. CDR1 SGHRS and CDR2 YFSETQ come from the germline V gene. The CDR3 extends over 13 amino acids. V was pared by 3 bases and J by 7 bases, with 4 bases of the junction left unmatched. CDR3 DNA sequence: TGCGCCAGCAGCTCGGGACTAACGAATGAGCAGTTCTTC. It yields the protein CASSSGLTNEQFF.

The J gene is TRBJ1-6, the V gene TRBV6-5; TRBD1 is a possible D gene (5 bases). With 2 bases removed from V and 11 bases from J, the gap between germline ends came to 10 bases. CDR1 and CDR2 (germline): MNHEY, SVGAGI. The CDR3 runs to 13 residues. The CDR3 spells CASSYGGETPLHF. The DNA for the CDR3 is TGTGCCAGCAGTTACGGGGGTGAAACACCCCTCCACTTT.

The chain uses TRBV27 and TRBJ2-4, with D unclear. This CDR3 has 14 amino acids. V was pared by 7 bases and J by 7 bases, with 17 bases between. Germline V CDR1 and CDR2: MNHEY, SMNVEV (reference sequence). CDR3 sequence: CASTATLNGNIQYF. CDR3 DNA sequence: TGTGCCAGCACCGCAACCTTAAACGGGAACATTCAGTACTTC.

The rearrangement uses TRBV5-8 and TRBJ1-2; TRBD1 matches 9 bases. Germline-derived CDR1 and CDR2 are SGHTS and YDEGEE. The CDR3 extends over 16 amino acids. Trimming took 4 bases from V and 7 from J; bases not matched to a gene: 14. CDR3 DNA sequence: TGTGCCAGCAGCAAAGGGGACAGGGACGCGCGGTCTGGCTACACCTTC. Protein product: CASSKGDRDARSGYTF.

This sequence joins TRBV6-6 and TRBJ2-5, with TRBD2 matching over 10 bases. This CDR3 spans 15 amino acids. Looked up from germline, CDR1 is MNHNY and CDR2 is SVGAGI (reference sequence). Trimming at V came to 5 bases and at J to 4 bases, leaving 7 bases not matched to a gene. The CDR3 loop reads CASSDASGGRETQYF. The CDR3 DNA reads as TGTGCCAGCAGTGATGCTAGCGGGGGCAGAGAGACCCAGTACTTC.

V and J are TRBV7-2 and TRBJ2-5; TRBD2 might be the D (6 bases). There are 15 residues in the CDR3. CDR1 SGHTA and CDR2 FQGNSA come from the germline V gene. V was trimmed by 3 bases and J by 5 bases, leaving 16 bases between them. The CDR3 region is CASSLQYGAGETQYF. CDR3 nucleotide sequence: TGTGCCAGCAGCTTGCAGTACGGGGCGGGGGAGACCCAGTACTTC.